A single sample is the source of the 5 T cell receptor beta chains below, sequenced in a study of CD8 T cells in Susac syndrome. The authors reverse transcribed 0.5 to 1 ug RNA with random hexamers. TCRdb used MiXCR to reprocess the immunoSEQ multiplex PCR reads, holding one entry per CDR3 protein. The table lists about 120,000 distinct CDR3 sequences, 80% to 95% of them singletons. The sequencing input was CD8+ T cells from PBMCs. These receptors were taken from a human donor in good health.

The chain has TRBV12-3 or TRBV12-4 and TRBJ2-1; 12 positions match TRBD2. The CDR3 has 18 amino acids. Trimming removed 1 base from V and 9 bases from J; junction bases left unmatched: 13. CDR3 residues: CASSLVLAGGPFHSEQFF. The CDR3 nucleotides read TGTGCCAGCAGTTTAGTCCTAGCGGGAGGGCCCTTTCACTCTGAGCAGTTCTTC.

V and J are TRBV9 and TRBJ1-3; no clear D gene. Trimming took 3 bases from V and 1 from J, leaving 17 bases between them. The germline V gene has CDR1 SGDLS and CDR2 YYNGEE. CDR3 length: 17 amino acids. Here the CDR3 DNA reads TGTGCCAGCAGCGCCGAGTCGGCCCAGTGGTCTGGAAACACCATATATTTT. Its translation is CASSAESAQWSGNTIYF. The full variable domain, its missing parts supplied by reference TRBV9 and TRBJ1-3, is DSGVTQTPKHLITATGQRVTLRCSPRSGDLSVYWYQQSLDQGLQFLIQYYNGEERAKGNILERFSAQQFPDLHSELNLSSLELGDSALYFCASSAESAQWSGNTIYFGEGSWLTVV.

CDR3 DNA: TGTGCCACCACCGGGGACTCCTACAATGAGCAGTTCTTC. It yields the protein CATTGDSYNEQFF. The V and J genes are TRBV19 and TRBJ2-1, with D possibly TRBD2 on 5 matching bases. Germline V gives CDR1 LNHDA, CDR2 SQIVND (reference sequence). The ends were cut back, 10 bases at V and 0 bases at J, with 10 bases in the middle. The CDR3 is 13 amino acids. Variable domain in full (rest from reference TRBV19 and TRBJ2-1): DGGITQSPKYLFRKEGQNVTLSCEQNLNHDAMYWYRQDPGQGLRLIYYSQIVNDFQKGDIAEGYSVSREKKESFPLTVTSAQKNPTAFYLCATTGDSYNEQFFGPGTRLTVL.

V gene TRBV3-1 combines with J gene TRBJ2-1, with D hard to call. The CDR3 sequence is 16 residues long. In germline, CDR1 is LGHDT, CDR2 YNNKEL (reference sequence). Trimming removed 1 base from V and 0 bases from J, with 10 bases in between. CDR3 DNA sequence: TGTGCCAGCAGCCAAGTGTCTAGTAGCTCCTACAATGAGCAGTTCTTC. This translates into CASSQVSSSSYNEQFF.

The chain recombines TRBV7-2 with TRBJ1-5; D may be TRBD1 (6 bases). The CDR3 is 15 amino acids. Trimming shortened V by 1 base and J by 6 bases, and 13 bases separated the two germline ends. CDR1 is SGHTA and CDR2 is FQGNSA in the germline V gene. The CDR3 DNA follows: TGTGCCAGCAGCTTAGAATCACAGGGAACTCAGCCCCAGCATTTT. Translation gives CASSLESQGTQPQHF. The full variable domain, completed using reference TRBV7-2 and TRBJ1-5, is GAGVSQSPSNKVTEKGKDVELRCDPISGHTALYWYRQSLGQGLEFLIYFQGNSAPDKSGLPSDRFSAERTGGSVSTLTIQRTQQEDSAVYLCASSLESQGTQPQHFGDGTRLSIL.